This entry is about one T cell receptor (beta chain). Its matching antigen is unknown. Trimming pared 3 bases from V and 4 bases from J, leaving 9 bases between. The CDR3 consists of 13 residues. CDR1 and CDR2 (germline): SGHRS, YFSETQ. The record originates from a study of T cells after yellow fever vaccination. Study-level background: With SMART-Seq v4 Ultra Low Input, the fractions containing low cell numbers were prepared.

It was through 5'RACE template switching that TCR cDNA was made, with a universal primer site and UMIs added. TCRdb passed the 5' RACE reads through MiXCR, listing each CDR3 protein once. The sample has some 420,000 distinct CDR3 sequences; roughly a sixth are singletons. General study results and limits: The CD4 and CD8 compartments had a small share of their clonotypes in common. Booster samples showed a return of most primary-vaccination clones (roughly 95% CD4, roughly 85% CD8).

The receptor's source is a man between 18 and 29 years old who received the YFV17D yellow fever vaccine. This rearrangement joins TRBV5-1 to TRBJ2-3; unclear D gene. Sequenced here: PBMCs, sampled before the yellow fever booster vaccination. CDR3 nucleotides: TGCGCCAGCAGCTATAGCCCGCCAGATACGCAGTATTTT. Protein product: CASSYSPPDTQYF.